One sample yielded the 7 T cell receptor beta chains listed below, sequenced in a study of PD-L1 blockade in urothelial cancer. Time point noted: pretreatment peripheral blood. Data came from immunoSEQ multiplex PCR; TCRdb stores just in-frame clones and leaves some out. This sample has 55,000 to 85,000 clones, with roughly 84% found just once. Material: PBMCs, obtained around atezolizumab (anti-PD-L1) treatment. These receptors all come from a woman in her sixties or seventies with urothelial cancer.

The chain employs TRBV5-8 and TRBJ1-3; D uncertain. Germline lookup yields CDR1 SGHTS and CDR2 YDEGEE. Trimming left V 2 bases short and J 8 bases short, with 11 bases between. The CDR3 is 13 amino acids. The CDR3 reads CASSFQDSDTIYF. CDR3 nucleotide sequence: TGTGCCAGCAGCTTTCAAGACTCAGACACCATATATTTT.

The chain is built from TRBV4-3 and TRBJ1-2, with 7 positions matching TRBD1. The CDR3 consists of 16 residues. The V and J ends lost 0 bases and 1 base, in that order; junction bases with no gene match: 5. Germline-derived CDR1 and CDR2 are LGHNA and YSLEER. The CDR3 protein is CASSQDLQGGNYGYTF. Here the CDR3 DNA reads TGCGCCAGCAGCCAAGATTTGCAGGGGGGTAACTATGGCTACACCTTC.

The V gene is TRBV6-1, the J gene TRBJ2-3, with 9 bases lining up with TRBD2. Germline CDR1 is MNHNS and CDR2 is SASEGT. The CDR3 extends over 18 amino acids. V was clipped by 0 bases and J by 6 bases; unmatched bases: 13. The CDR3 DNA reads TGTGCCAGCAGTGAAGCGGGGTTGGCGGGGGGGCGCCGGGATACGCAGTATTTT. Translating gives CASSEAGLAGGRRDTQYF.

This clone was observed once. V gene TRBV7-9 combines with J gene TRBJ1-1; D call uncertain. V shed 5 bases and J shed 1 base, with 11 bases lying between them. Germline CDR1 SEHNR, CDR2 FQNEAQ (reference sequence). CDR3 length: 14 amino acids. Here the CDR3 reads CASSPRGGNTEAFF. As DNA, the CDR3 is TGTGCCAGCAGCCCGCGTGGAGGGAACACTGAAGCTTTCTTT.

The V call is TRBV10-1, the J call TRBJ2-2; 11 bases line up with TRBD2. The CDR3 totals 14 residues. With 8 bases clipped from V and 6 bases from J, the junction kept 5 bases outside the gene matches. The germline V gene has CDR1 WNHNN and CDR2 SYGVQD (reference sequence). CDR3 in amino acids: CASSLAGGSGELFF. CDR3 DNA: TGCGCCAGCTCCCTAGCGGGGGGCTCCGGGGAGCTGTTTTTT.

The chain has TRBV9 and TRBJ2-7; 12 bases agree with TRBD2. Germline assignment: CDR1 SGDLS and CDR2 YYNGEE. The CDR3 consists of 15 residues. The trim removed 4 bases at V and 6 bases at J, leaving 8 bases unmatched. The DNA for the CDR3 is TGTGCCAGCAGCACTGGACTAGCGGGGCCGGGCGAGCAGTACTTC. Protein: CASSTGLAGPGEQYF. The full variable domain, with the rest looked up from reference TRBV9 and TRBJ2-7, is DSGVTQTPKHLITATGQRVTLRCSPRSGDLSVYWYQQSLDQGLQFLIQYYNGEERAKGNILERFSAQQFPDLHSELNLSSLELGDSALYFCASSTGLAGPGEQYFGPGTRLTVT.

This chain connects TRBV29-1 to TRBJ2-1, with 7 positions matching TRBD2. V lost 4 bases to trimming and J lost 0 bases; unmatched junction nucleotides: 9. Germline assignment: CDR1 SQVTM and CDR2 ANQGSEA. The length of the CDR3 is 16 residues. In DNA, the CDR3 is TGCAGCGTTGGAAGCCGAGCGGGGAGCTCCTACAATGAGCAGTTCTTC. Its translation: CSVGSRAGSSYNEQFF.